This is a list of T cell receptor beta chains from one sample in a study of control samples from healthy donors and cancer patients. Assay: immunoSEQ multiplex PCR; the TCRdb copy retains only in-frame clones and omits some. The top ten hold about 1.4% of the sample, which has some 200,000 clones, roughly 94% seen once. Sequenced material: blood. The origin of the receptors is a man aged 50-60 years in good health. The CDR3 runs from the conserved cysteine through the conserved F or W. D genes are given only for firm matches. Some rows have no size entry. The others give once, few or many, or a class for an expanded clone.

V	J	size	length	D	DNA	CDR3
TRBV27	TRBJ1-4	NA	17	NA	TGTGCCAGCAGTTTAAGGGGTAGGGGGGCGGTCGGTGAAAAACTGTTTTTT	CASSLRGRGAVGEKLFF
TRBV2	TRBJ1-6	NA	16	NA	TGTGCCAGCAGTGTGGGTAGGAGCTCCTATAATTCACCCCTCCACTTT	CASSVGRSSYNSPLHF
TRBV2	TRBJ1-4	few	13	NA	TGTGCCAGCAGGCCCGGTCCCGGCGAAAAACTGTTTTTT	CASRPGPGEKLFF
TRBV30	TRBJ2-5	NA	13	NA	TGTGCCTGGAGCCGCCGGGGCCAGGAGACCCAGTACTTC	CAWSRRGQETQYF
TRBV7-8	TRBJ2-5	once	15	TRBD2	TGTGCCAGCAGCTCGGGACTATCAGTCTCGGAGACCCAGTACTTC	CASSSGLSVSETQYF
TRBV5-5	TRBJ2-7	NA	13	NA	TGTGCCAGCAGCTTAGGCGGCGATTACGAGCAGTACTTC	CASSLGGDYEQYF
TRBV28	TRBJ1-5	NA	13	NA	TGTGCCAGCGCACAGGGATGGGATCAGCCCCAGCATTTT	CASAQGWDQPQHF
TRBV6-5	TRBJ1-1	NA	15	NA	TGTGCCACCAGCCGTGGGGCATCTTTGGGCTATGAAGCTTTCTTT	CATSRGASLGYEAFF
TRBV7-8	TRBJ2-2	NA	14	NA	TGTGCCAGCAGCACCCGGACTGACACCGGGGAGCTGTTTTTT	CASSTRTDTGELFF
TRBV10-3	TRBJ1-6	once	13	NA	TGTGCCATCAGTGAGTTAGTGGAATCACCCCTCCACTTT	CAISELVESPLHF
TRBV18	TRBJ1-5	NA	13	NA	TGTGCCAGCTCCCCCGATAGCAATCAGCCCCAGCATTTT	CASSPDSNQPQHF
TRBV18	TRBJ2-3	NA	13	NA	TGTGCCAGCTCACCCCAGGGAACAGATACGCAGTATTTT	CASSPQGTDTQYF
TRBV4-2	TRBJ1-4	NA	15	NA	TGTGCCAGCAGCCAGATGACAGCCGAGAATGAAAAACTGTTTTTT	CASSQMTAENEKLFF
TRBV10-1	TRBJ1-1	NA	14	NA	TGCGCCAGCAGTCGGGACCTACAGAACACTGAAGCTTTCTTT	CASSRDLQNTEAFF
TRBV5-1	TRBJ2-2	NA	13	NA	TGCGCCAGCAATGAGGGTAACACCGGGGAGCTGTTTTTT	CASNEGNTGELFF
TRBV11-2	TRBJ2-1	NA	14	TRBD2	TGTGCCAGCAGCCAACGTGGGGGGGTCACGGTCGAGTTCTTC	CASSQRGGVTVEFF
TRBV24-1	TRBJ1-2	NA	13	NA	TGTGCCACCAGTGGGGACAATCCGATCGGCTACACCTTC	CATSGDNPIGYTF
TRBV29-1	TRBJ2-5	NA	13	TRBD1	TGCAGCGTTGAAATAGGGGGCAAAGAGACCCAGTACTTC	CSVEIGGKETQYF
TRBV3-1/TRBV3-2	TRBJ1-4	NA	12	NA	TGTGCCAGCAGCCTCGGCGGGGAAAAACTGTTTTTT	CASSLGGEKLFF
TRBV6-5	TRBJ1-1	few	15	TRBD1	TGTGCCAGCAGTAAGAGGACAGGGGTGAACACTGAAGCTTTCTTT	CASSKRTGVNTEAFF
TRBV23-1	TRBJ1-4	once	14	NA	TGCGCCAGCAGTCAACGCAGGTTGACTGAAAAACTGTTTTTT	CASSQRRLTEKLFF
TRBV6-1	TRBJ1-2	NA	14	TRBD1	TGTGCCAGCACCGAGGGGGACAGGGTCCATGGCTACACCTTC	CASTEGDRVHGYTF
TRBV5-1	TRBJ2-7	NA	14	TRBD1	TGCGCCAGCAGCTCCGGGACAGGGGGATTGGAGCAGTACTTC	CASSSGTGGLEQYF
TRBV5-1	TRBJ2-6	NA	20	NA	TGCGCCAGCAGCTCGAACCCACCGGGCAGCGCGCTCTCCGGGGCCAACGTCCTGACTTTC	CASSSNPPGSALSGANVLTF